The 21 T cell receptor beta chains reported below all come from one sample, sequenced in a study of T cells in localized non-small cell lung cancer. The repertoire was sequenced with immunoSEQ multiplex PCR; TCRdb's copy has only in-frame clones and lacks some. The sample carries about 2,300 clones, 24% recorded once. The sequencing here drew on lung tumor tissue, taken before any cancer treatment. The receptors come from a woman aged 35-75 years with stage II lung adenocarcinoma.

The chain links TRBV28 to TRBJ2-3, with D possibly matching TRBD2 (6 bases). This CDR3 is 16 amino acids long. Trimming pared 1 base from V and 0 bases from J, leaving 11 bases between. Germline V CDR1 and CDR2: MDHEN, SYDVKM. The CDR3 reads CASSLYTSLSTDTQYF. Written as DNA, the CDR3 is TGTGCCAGCAGTTTATATACTAGCTTGAGCACAGATACGCAGTATTTT.

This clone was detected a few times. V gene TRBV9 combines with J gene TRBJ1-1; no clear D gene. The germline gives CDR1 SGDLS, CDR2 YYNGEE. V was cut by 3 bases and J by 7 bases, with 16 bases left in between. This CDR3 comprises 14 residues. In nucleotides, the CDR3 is TGTGCCAGCAGCGGTCGCCACACGGGGAGTGAAGCTTTCTTT. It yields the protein CASSGRHTGSEAFF.

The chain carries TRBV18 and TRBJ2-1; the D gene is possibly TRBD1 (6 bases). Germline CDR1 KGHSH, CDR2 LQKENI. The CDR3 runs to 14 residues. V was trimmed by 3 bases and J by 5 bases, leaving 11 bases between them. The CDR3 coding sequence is TGTGCCAGCTCACCTGGGTCAGGGGACAATGAGCAGTTCTTC. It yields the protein CASSPGSGDNEQFF.

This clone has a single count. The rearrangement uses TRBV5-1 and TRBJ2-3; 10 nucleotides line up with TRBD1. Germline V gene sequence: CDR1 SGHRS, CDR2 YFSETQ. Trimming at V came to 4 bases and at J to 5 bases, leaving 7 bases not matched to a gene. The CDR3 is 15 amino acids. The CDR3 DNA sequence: TGCGCCAGCAGCACCGGGACAGGGGAAGTAGATACGCAGTATTTT. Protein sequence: CASSTGTGEVDTQYF.

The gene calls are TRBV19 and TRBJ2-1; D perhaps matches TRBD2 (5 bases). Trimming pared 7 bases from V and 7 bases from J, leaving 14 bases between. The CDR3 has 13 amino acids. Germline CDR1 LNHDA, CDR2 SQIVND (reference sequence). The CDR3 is CASKNPGGNEQFF. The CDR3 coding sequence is TGTGCCAGTAAAAATCCAGGCGGGAATGAGCAGTTCTTC.

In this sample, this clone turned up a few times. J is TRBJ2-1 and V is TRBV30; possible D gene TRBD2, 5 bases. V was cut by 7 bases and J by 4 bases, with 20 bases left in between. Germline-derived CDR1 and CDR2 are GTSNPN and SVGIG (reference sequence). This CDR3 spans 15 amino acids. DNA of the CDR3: TGTGCCTCTGAGCGGTTTGGGGTGAATTACAATGAGCAGTTCTTC. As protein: CASERFGVNYNEQFF.

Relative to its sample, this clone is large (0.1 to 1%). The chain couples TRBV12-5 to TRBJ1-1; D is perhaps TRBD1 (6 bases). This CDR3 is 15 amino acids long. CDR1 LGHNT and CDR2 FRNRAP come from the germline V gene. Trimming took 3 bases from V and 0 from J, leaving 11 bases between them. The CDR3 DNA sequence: TGTGCTAGTGGTTTACACAGGGATCTGAACACTGAAGCTTTCTTT. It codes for CASGLHRDLNTEAFF.

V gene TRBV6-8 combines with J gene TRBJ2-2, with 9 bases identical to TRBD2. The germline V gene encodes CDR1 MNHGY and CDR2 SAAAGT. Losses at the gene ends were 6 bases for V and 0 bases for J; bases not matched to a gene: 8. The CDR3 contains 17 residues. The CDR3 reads CASRVPIAGANTGELFF. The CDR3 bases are TGTGCCAGCAGGGTCCCCATAGCGGGGGCGAACACCGGGGAGCTGTTTTTT.

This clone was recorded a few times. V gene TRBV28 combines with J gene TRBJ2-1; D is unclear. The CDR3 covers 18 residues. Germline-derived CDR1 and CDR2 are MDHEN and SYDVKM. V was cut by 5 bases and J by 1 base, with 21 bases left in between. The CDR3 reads CASSNNPLPPRSYNEQFF. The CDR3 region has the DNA TGTGCCAGCAGTAACAATCCACTCCCTCCACGTTCCTACAATGAGCAGTTCTTC. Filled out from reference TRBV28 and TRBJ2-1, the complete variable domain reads DVKVTQSSRYLVKRTGEKVFLECVQDMDHENMFWYRQDPGLGLRLIYFSYDVKMKEKGDIPEGYSVSREKKERFSLILESASTNQTSMYLCASSNNPLPPRSYNEQFFGPGTRLTVL.

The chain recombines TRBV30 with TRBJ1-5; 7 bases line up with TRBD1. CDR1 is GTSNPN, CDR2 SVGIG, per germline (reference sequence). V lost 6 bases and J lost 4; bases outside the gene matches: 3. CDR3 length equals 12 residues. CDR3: CACNRGNQPQHF. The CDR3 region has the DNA TGTGCCTGCAACAGGGGAAATCAGCCCCAGCATTTT.

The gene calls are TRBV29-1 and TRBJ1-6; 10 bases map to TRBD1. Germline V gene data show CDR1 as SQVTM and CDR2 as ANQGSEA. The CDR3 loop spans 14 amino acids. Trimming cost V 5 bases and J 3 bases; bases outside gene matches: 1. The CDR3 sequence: CSVRTGGYNSPLHF. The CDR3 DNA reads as TGCAGCGTTCGGACAGGGGGCTATAATTCACCCCTCCACTTT.

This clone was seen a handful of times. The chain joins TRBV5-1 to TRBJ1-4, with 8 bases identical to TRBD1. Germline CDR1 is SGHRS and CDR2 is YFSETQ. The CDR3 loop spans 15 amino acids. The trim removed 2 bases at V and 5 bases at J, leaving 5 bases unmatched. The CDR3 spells CASSLQGVPNEKLFF. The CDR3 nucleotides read TGCGCCAGCAGCTTACAGGGGGTCCCGAATGAAAAACTGTTTTTT.

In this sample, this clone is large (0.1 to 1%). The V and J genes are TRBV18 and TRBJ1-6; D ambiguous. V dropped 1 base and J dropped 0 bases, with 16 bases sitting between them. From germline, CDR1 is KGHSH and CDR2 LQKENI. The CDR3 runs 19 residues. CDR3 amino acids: CASSPLNLLRSSYNSPLHF. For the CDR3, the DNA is TGTGCCAGCTCACCACTTAACCTCCTGCGAAGCTCCTATAATTCACCCCTCCACTTT.

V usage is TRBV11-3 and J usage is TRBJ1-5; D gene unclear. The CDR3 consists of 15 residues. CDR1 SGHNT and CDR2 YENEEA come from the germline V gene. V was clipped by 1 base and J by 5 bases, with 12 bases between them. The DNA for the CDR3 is TGTGCCAGCAGCTTAGGAGTGACACTAGATCAGCCCCAGCATTTT. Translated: CASSLGVTLDQPQHF.

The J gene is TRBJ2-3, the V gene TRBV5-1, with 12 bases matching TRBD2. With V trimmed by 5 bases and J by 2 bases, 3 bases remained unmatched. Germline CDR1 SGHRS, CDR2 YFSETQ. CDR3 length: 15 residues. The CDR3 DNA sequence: TGCGCCAGCAGTCGACTAGCGGGAGCCACAGATACGCAGTATTTT. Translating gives CASSRLAGATDTQYF.

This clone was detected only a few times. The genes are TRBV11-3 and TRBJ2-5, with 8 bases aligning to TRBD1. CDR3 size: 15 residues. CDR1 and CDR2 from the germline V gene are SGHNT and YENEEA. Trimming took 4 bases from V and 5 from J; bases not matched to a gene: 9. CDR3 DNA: TGTGCCAGCAGCTCACCAGGGGGCTTTGAGGAGACCCAGTACTTC. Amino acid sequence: CASSSPGGFEETQYF.

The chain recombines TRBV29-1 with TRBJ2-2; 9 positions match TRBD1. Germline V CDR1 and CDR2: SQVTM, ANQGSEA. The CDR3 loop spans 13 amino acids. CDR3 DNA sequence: TGCGGAACAACAGGGGGCTCTCCCGGGGAGCTGTTTTTT. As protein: CGTTGGSPGELFF.

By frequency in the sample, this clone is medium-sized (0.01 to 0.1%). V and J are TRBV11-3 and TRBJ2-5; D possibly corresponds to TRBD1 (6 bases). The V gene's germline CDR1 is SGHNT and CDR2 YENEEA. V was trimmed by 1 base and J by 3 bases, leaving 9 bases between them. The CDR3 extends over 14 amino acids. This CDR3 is CASSLGTVEETQYF. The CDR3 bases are TGTGCCAGCAGCTTAGGGACAGTCGAAGAGACCCAGTACTTC.

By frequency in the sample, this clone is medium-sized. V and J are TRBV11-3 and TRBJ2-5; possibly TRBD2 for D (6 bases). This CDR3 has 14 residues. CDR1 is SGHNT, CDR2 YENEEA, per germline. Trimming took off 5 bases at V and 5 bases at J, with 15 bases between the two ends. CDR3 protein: CASSLLAVIETQYF. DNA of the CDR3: TGTGCCAGCAGCCTACTAGCTGTAATCGAGACCCAGTACTTC.

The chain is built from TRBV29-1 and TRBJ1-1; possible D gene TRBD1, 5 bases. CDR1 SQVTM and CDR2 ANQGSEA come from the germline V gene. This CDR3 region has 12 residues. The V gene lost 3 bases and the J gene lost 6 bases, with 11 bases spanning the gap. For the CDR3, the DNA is TGCAGCGTTGACAGGGCAAGCGCTGAAGCTTTCTTT. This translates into CSVDRASAEAFF.

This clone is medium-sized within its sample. CDR3 coding DNA: TGTGCCAGCAGCTCACAGGGAGGGAACACTGAAGCTTTCTTT. This codes for CASSSQGGNTEAFF. The J gene is TRBJ1-1, the V gene TRBV6-8, with D possibly matching TRBD1 (6 bases). CDR1 and CDR2 from the germline V gene are MNHGY and SAAAGT. The ends were cut back, 6 bases at V and 1 base at J, with 12 bases in the middle. This CDR3 is 14 amino acids long.